This entry lists 24 T cell receptor beta chains sequenced from one sample in a study of OX40 agonist ivuxolimab in advanced cancers. Sequencing used immunoSEQ multiplex PCR; TCRdb keeps in-frame clones, though not all of them. This repertoire shows around 50,000 clones, approximately 77% found once; its top ten account for more than 2.5%. The sample in question was CD4+ or CD8+ T cells sorted from blood, obtained in a trial of the OX40 agonist ivuxolimab. Receptor source: an adult with an advanced solid tumor such as melanoma, head and neck, liver or kidney cancer.

The rearrangement joins TRBV11-2 to TRBJ2-7, with TRBD2 matching over 7 bases. The V segment lost 1 base and the J segment 3 bases; nucleotides outside the gene matches: 3. Germline V gene sequence: CDR1 SGHAT, CDR2 FQNNGV. The CDR3 covers 14 residues. CDR3 loop: CASSLGGSYYEQYF. The CDR3 nucleotides are TGTGCCAGCAGCTTAGGCGGGAGTTACTACGAGCAGTACTTC.

This clone occurred once. The chain employs TRBV5-1 and TRBJ2-1; TRBD2 agrees at 10 bases. J was trimmed by 4 bases and V by 5 bases; bases with no gene match: 6. This CDR3 comprises 15 residues. Germline lookup yields CDR1 SGHRS and CDR2 YFSETQ. The CDR3 region has the DNA TGCGCCAGCAGGTCCGGGACTAGCGTTTACAATGAGCAGTTCTTC. This encodes CASRSGTSVYNEQFF.

Written as DNA, the CDR3 is TGTGCCAGCACCAATAGCCCCGCAAGACACTATGGCTACACCTTC. This encodes CASTNSPARHYGYTF. The chain uses TRBV6-1 and TRBJ1-2; D call uncertain. Trimming stripped 7 bases from V and 3 bases from J, with 18 bases between. Germline V gene lookup returns CDR1 MNHNS and CDR2 SASEGT. This CDR3 is built from 15 residues.

The chain recombines TRBV7-9 with TRBJ2-2; TRBD1 might be the D (6 bases). The length of the CDR3 is 16 residues. V was clipped by 1 base and J by 1 base, with 10 bases between them. Germline lookup yields CDR1 SEHNR and CDR2 FQNEAQ (reference sequence). CDR3 DNA sequence: TGTGCCAGCAGCTTAGGGACAGCCATGAACACCGGGGAGCTGTTTTTT. Protein: CASSLGTAMNTGELFF.

CDR3 sequence (DNA): TGTGCCAGCAGTTGGGCCCCTAACGATCAGCCCCAGCATTTT. Translated: CASSWAPNDQPQHF. The chain couples TRBV6-1 to TRBJ1-5; D gene unclear. The CDR3 totals 14 residues. The V end was cut by 5 bases, the J end by 5 bases, with 13 bases between. Germline V gene data show CDR1 as MNHNS and CDR2 as SASEGT.

The J gene is TRBJ2-5, the V gene TRBV5-4; possibly TRBD1 for D (5 bases). The germline V gene has CDR1 SGHNT and CDR2 YYREEE (reference sequence). V lost 0 bases and J 1 base, leaving 10 bases between the germline ends. The CDR3 sequence is 15 residues long. This chain's CDR3 is CASSLGRQGQETQYF. The CDR3 DNA reads as TGTGCCAGCAGCTTGGGTCGGCAGGGCCAAGAGACCCAGTACTTC.

This clone has a handful of counts. The chain recombines TRBV7-8 with TRBJ2-3, with 7 bases fitting TRBD2. Germline V lookup: CDR1 SGHVS, CDR2 FQNEAQ. This CDR3 region has 15 residues. The V gene end was trimmed by 4 bases and the J gene end by 2 bases; junction bases not matched to a gene: 6. CDR3 nucleotides: TGTGCCAGCAGCTCCTTTAGCGGGTTCACAGATACGCAGTATTTT. Amino acid sequence: CASSSFSGFTDTQYF.

This clone was found a few times. The chain joins TRBV11-2 to TRBJ2-2; no definite D call. The germline V gene encodes CDR1 SGHAT and CDR2 FQNNGV. The length of the CDR3 is 12 residues. V shed 6 bases and J shed 6 bases, with 8 bases lying between them. The CDR3 coding sequence is TGTGCCAGCAGTCCCAACCCCGGGGAGCTGTTTTTT. Protein product: CASSPNPGELFF.

The J gene is TRBJ2-1, the V gene TRBV9, with 8 bases matching TRBD2. The CDR3 loop spans 19 amino acids. V lost 3 bases and J lost 0; bases outside the gene matches: 14. Germline V gives CDR1 SGDLS, CDR2 YYNGEE. This CDR3 is CASSELAAPSFSSYNEQFF. DNA of the CDR3: TGTGCCAGCAGCGAACTAGCGGCGCCCTCTTTCAGCTCCTACAATGAGCAGTTCTTC.

The chain recombines TRBV11-2 with TRBJ1-1; D is unclear. The CDR3 extends over 13 amino acids. Per germline, CDR1 SGHAT and CDR2 FQNNGV. V lost 2 bases to trimming and J lost 1 base, with 5 bases between them. The CDR3 loop reads CASSLQENTEAFF. The CDR3 bases are TGTGCCAGCAGCTTACAGGAGAACACTGAAGCTTTCTTT.

CDR3 coding DNA: TGTGCCAGCAGCTTGGTTGGTGTGTGGGACAGGGCCACTGAAGCTTTCTTT. This translates into CASSLVGVWDRATEAFF. V gene TRBV5-4 combines with J gene TRBJ1-1, with 9 bases fitting TRBD1. Germline lookup yields CDR1 SGHNT and CDR2 YYREEE (reference sequence). This CDR3 spans 17 amino acids. J gave up 4 bases and V 0 bases, and 10 bases lay outside the gene matches. Full variable domain (missing parts from reference TRBV5-4 and TRBJ1-1): ETGVTQSPTHLIKTRGQQVTLRCSSQSGHNTVSWYQQALGQGPQFIFQYYREEENGRGNFPPRFSGLQFPNYSSELNVNALELDDSALYLCASSLVGVWDRATEAFFGQGTRLTVV.

The gene calls are TRBV19 and TRBJ2-1; D remains unclear. The CDR3 contains 13 residues. The V end was cut by 3 bases, the J end by 6 bases, with 9 bases between. Germline V gene sequence: CDR1 LNHDA, CDR2 SQIVND (reference sequence). The CDR3 loop reads CASSIVGSNEQFF. The CDR3 DNA is TGTGCCAGTAGTATTGTAGGGTCCAATGAGCAGTTCTTC. The whole variable domain, remainder taken from reference TRBV19 and TRBJ2-1, is DGGITQSPKYLFRKEGQNVTLSCEQNLNHDAMYWYRQDPGQGLRLIYYSQIVNDFQKGDIAEGYSVSREKKESFPLTVTSAQKNPTAFYLCASSIVGSNEQFFGPGTRLTVL.

This chain connects TRBV18 to TRBJ1-3; 7 bases match TRBD1. The CDR3 spans 16 residues. V shed 3 bases and J 0 bases; nucleotides not matched to a gene: 5. CDR1 is KGHSH, CDR2 LQKENI, per germline. The CDR3 here is CASSPEWDSSGNTIYF. The CDR3 DNA reads TGTGCCAGCTCACCGGAATGGGACAGCTCTGGAAACACCATATATTTT.

This chain connects TRBV30 to TRBJ1-6, with 9 bases fitting TRBD1. Trimming took 3 bases from V and 4 from J; bases not matched to a gene: 4. Germline-derived CDR1 and CDR2 are GTSNPN and SVGIG (reference sequence). The CDR3 spans 15 residues. The CDR3 sequence: CAWSPGTGYNSPLHF. The DNA of the CDR3 is TGTGCCTGGAGCCCCGGGACAGGGTATAATTCACCCCTCCACTTT. The variable domain in full, completed from reference TRBV30 and TRBJ1-6, reads SQTIHQWPATLVQPVGSPLSLECTVEGTSNPNLYWYRQAAGRGLQLLFYSVGIGQISSEVPQNLSASRPQDRQFILSSKKLLLSDSGFYLCAWSPGTGYNSPLHFGNGTRLTVT.

The V gene is TRBV6-1, the J gene TRBJ2-1; the match to TRBD2 covers 9 bases. The CDR3 covers 16 residues. Losses at the gene ends were 1 base for V and 7 bases for J; bases not matched to a gene: 8. Per the germline V gene, CDR1 is MNHNS and CDR2 is SASEGT. CDR3 coding DNA: TGTGCCAGCAGTGAAGGTCTAGCGGGACGGGGAAATGAGCAGTTCTTC. Protein product: CASSEGLAGRGNEQFF.

This chain links TRBV7-3 with TRBJ2-2; D uncertain. The CDR3 is 16 residues long. Germline CDR1 and CDR2: SGHTA and FQGTGA. Trimming took 1 base from V and 0 from J, leaving 9 bases between them. The CDR3 protein is CASSLNGIANTGELFF. CDR3 coding DNA: TGTGCCAGCAGCTTAAACGGTATCGCGAACACCGGGGAGCTGTTTTTT.

As to this clone: One base away lies a much larger clone, so this may be a sequencing read error. The same CDR3 can be traced to other DNA sequences in this sample. The genes are TRBV5-1 and TRBJ1-2, with a possible D match to TRBD1 (5 bases). Looked up from germline, CDR1 is SGHRS and CDR2 is YFSETQ. V lost 4 bases to trimming and J lost 2 bases, with 12 bases between them. The CDR3 is made up of 14 amino acids. Here the CDR3 DNA reads TGCGCCAGCAGCCTGGGCGGGACGAACTATGGCTACACCTTC. Translating gives CASSLGGTNYGYTF.

This chain connects TRBV4-1 to TRBJ2-5; 9 bases are a match to TRBD1. V gave up 3 bases and J gave up 4 bases; unmatched junction bases: 9. Germline V CDR1 and CDR2: MGHRA, YSYEKL. There are 16 residues in the CDR3. CDR3 sequence: CASSHPGTGNIETQYF. The DNA for the CDR3 is TGCGCCAGCAGCCATCCTGGGACAGGGAATATAGAGACCCAGTACTTC.

The chain joins TRBV18 to TRBJ1-5; D gene ambiguous. There are 15 residues in the CDR3. V was shortened by 6 bases and J by 1 base, with 13 bases between the two germline ends. Per germline, CDR1 KGHSH and CDR2 LQKENI. The CDR3 sequence is CASSRRGGSNQPQHF. Here the CDR3 DNA reads TGTGCCAGCTCGCGGCGGGGTGGCAGCAATCAGCCCCAGCATTTT.

The table lists this clone with a few counts. This chain links TRBV19 with TRBJ1-2; no clear D gene. The CDR3 extends over 13 amino acids. Deletions cut 1 base from V and 8 bases from J, with 11 bases between. The V gene's germline CDR1 is LNHDA and CDR2 SQIVND (reference sequence). CDR3 protein: CASSIGLFWGYTF. The CDR3 nucleotides read TGTGCCAGTAGTATAGGGCTGTTTTGGGGCTACACCTTC.

The chain has TRBV10-1 and TRBJ2-2; 7 bases agree with TRBD2. Germline-derived CDR1 and CDR2 are WNHNN and SYGVQD (reference sequence). There are 17 residues in the CDR3. V was clipped by 0 bases and J by 1 base; unmatched bases: 5. The CDR3 spells CASSESRPSGNTGELFF. Here the CDR3 DNA reads TGCGCCAGCAGTGAGTCGAGGCCTAGCGGGAACACCGGGGAGCTGTTTTTT.

This clone was seen more than once but under ten times. The gene calls are TRBV19 and TRBJ2-1, with D possibly TRBD2 on 6 matching bases. CDR1 and CDR2 from the germline V gene are LNHDA and SQIVND (reference sequence). The CDR3 is 18 amino acids. Trimming left V 4 bases short and J 0 bases short, with 19 bases between. CDR3 protein: CASSTPGWGVDSYNEQFF. CDR3 coding DNA: TGTGCCAGTAGTACTCCCGGTTGGGGGGTGGACTCCTACAATGAGCAGTTCTTC.

The J gene is TRBJ2-1, the V gene TRBV7-6, with 8 bases aligning to TRBD2. Germline V lookup: CDR1 SGHVS, CDR2 FNYEAQ. The CDR3 runs 15 residues. The V and J ends lost 3 bases and 0 bases, in that order; junction bases with no gene match: 1. CDR3 sequence reads: CASSLREASYNEQFF. In DNA, the CDR3 is TGTGCCAGCAGCTTGCGGGAGGCCTCCTACAATGAGCAGTTCTTC.

V and J are TRBV19 and TRBJ1-5; no definite D call. CDR3 size: 14 residues. Trimming shortened V by 5 bases and J by 4 bases, and 12 bases separated the two germline ends. CDR1 and CDR2 (germline): LNHDA, SQIVND (reference sequence). CDR3 sequence reads: CASSFGLGNQPQHF. The CDR3 DNA is TGTGCCAGTAGTTTTGGGTTGGGAAATCAGCCCCAGCATTTT.